These T cell receptor beta chains were read from a single sample in a study of T cells in Graves' hyperthyroidism and ophthalmopathy. One entry per CDR3 protein, called by TCRdb with MiXCR from the multiplex PCR reads. There are fewer than 500,000 distinct CDR3 sequences in the sample; more than 14% occur only once, and around a fifth lies in the top ten. The sequenced sample was blood. These TCRs come from a woman aged 30 to 39 with Graves' ophthalmopathy. Both conserved end residues are part of each CDR3. Fields, in order: J gene, clone size, D gene, V gene, CDR3 protein, CDR3 DNA. A D gene is named only where the DNA matches it firmly. Part of the rows lack a size; the others show once, few, many or a class for expanded clones.

TRBJ2-7,many,-,TRBV11-2,CASSLRQASYEQYF,TGTGCCAGCAGCTTACGGCAGGCTTCCTACGAGCAGTACTTC
TRBJ2-1,many,-,TRBV7-3,CASSRTQGNYNEQFF,TGTGCCAGCAGTCGCACTCAGGGAAACTACAATGAGCAGTTCTTC
TRBJ2-7,many,-,TRBV9,CASRRRQGSPYEQYF,TGTGCCAGCAGGAGACGGCAGGGCAGCCCCTACGAGCAGTACTTC
TRBJ1-2,many,-,TRBV28,CASSLPLGSYGYTF,TGTGCCAGCAGTTTACCCTTGGGGAGCTATGGCTACACCTTC
TRBJ2-7,many,-,TRBV20-1,CSAIRTGMRYF,TGCAGTGCTATAAGGACGGGAATGCGGTACTTC
TRBJ2-3,many,-,TRBV2,CASSEGRPYGTDTQYF,TGTGCCAGCAGTGAGGGCAGGCCCTACGGGACAGATACGCAGTATTTT
TRBJ1-3,-,-,TRBV29-1,CSVKDMSGNTIYF,TGCAGCGTTAAAGACATGTCTGGAAACACCATATATTTT
TRBJ1-5,many,-,TRBV12-3/TRBV12-4,CASSQQGGNQPQHF,TGTGCCAGCAGCCAACAGGGTGGCAATCAGCCCCAGCATTTT
TRBJ1-2,many,-,TRBV30,CAWSVGQLGYTF,TGTGCCTGGAGCGTCGGACAGTTAGGCTACACCTTC
TRBJ2-1,many,-,TRBV12-3/TRBV12-4,CASSLVQNHFGNEQFF,TGTGCCAGCAGTTTAGTCCAAAACCATTTTGGGAATGAGCAGTTCTTC
TRBJ1-1,many,-,TRBV12-3/TRBV12-4,CASSLPGIPEAFF,TGTGCCAGCAGTTTACCAGGGATACCTGAAGCTTTCTTT
TRBJ2-2,many,TRBD1,TRBV6-1,CASSSTGGAGTGELFF,TGTGCCAGCAGTTCAACAGGGGGCGCGGGCACCGGGGAGCTGTTTTTT
TRBJ2-5,many,TRBD1,TRBV20-1,CSARKSGGGGETQYF,TGCAGTGCTAGAAAATCAGGGGGTGGAGGAGAGACCCAGTACTTC
TRBJ2-1,many,TRBD2,TRBV7-2,CASSLRLAGVYNEQFF,TGTGCCAGCAGCTTACGACTAGCGGGGGTTTACAATGAGCAGTTCTTC
TRBJ2-6,many,-,TRBV20-1,CSARATRARANVLTF,TGCAGTGCTAGGGCCACCAGGGCCAGGGCCAACGTCCTGACTTTC
TRBJ1-4,-,-,TRBV20-1,CSTRSVATNERLFF,TGCAGTACCCGGAGTGTTGCAACTAATGAAAGACTGTTTTTT
TRBJ2-2,-,TRBD2,TRBV12-3/TRBV12-4,CASIRAGGRTGELFF,TGTGCCAGCATTCGAGCGGGGGGTCGTACCGGGGAGCTGTTTTTT
TRBJ1-2,many,TRBD1,TRBV2,CATQDRRPTFGRVYGYTF,TGTGCCACCCAGGACAGGCGCCCCACATTTGGGAGGGTTTATGGCTACACCTTC
TRBJ1-2,many,-,TRBV6-1,CASIPQFGNYGYTF,TGTGCCAGCATCCCACAATTCGGAAACTATGGCTACACCTTC
TRBJ2-3,many,TRBD2,TRBV20-1,CSPSSGGRDATQYF,TGCAGCCCAAGTTCGGGGGGAAGGGACGCTACGCAGTATTTT
TRBJ2-2,many,-,TRBV20-1,CSASIVVGAAGELFF,TGCAGTGCTAGTATCGTAGTAGGGGCCGCCGGGGAGCTGTTTTTT
TRBJ2-3,many,-,TRBV7-9,CASSPRAIATDTQYF,TGTGCCAGCAGCCCCCGAGCGATAGCCACAGATACGCAGTATTTT
TRBJ1-6,many,TRBD1,TRBV30,CAWRTGLNSPLHF,TGTGCCTGGAGGACAGGGCTTAATTCACCCCTCCACTTT
TRBJ2-7,many,TRBD2,TRBV7-2,CASSLVPSGPYEQYF,TGTGCCAGCAGCTTAGTGCCTAGCGGACCCTACGAGCAGTACTTC